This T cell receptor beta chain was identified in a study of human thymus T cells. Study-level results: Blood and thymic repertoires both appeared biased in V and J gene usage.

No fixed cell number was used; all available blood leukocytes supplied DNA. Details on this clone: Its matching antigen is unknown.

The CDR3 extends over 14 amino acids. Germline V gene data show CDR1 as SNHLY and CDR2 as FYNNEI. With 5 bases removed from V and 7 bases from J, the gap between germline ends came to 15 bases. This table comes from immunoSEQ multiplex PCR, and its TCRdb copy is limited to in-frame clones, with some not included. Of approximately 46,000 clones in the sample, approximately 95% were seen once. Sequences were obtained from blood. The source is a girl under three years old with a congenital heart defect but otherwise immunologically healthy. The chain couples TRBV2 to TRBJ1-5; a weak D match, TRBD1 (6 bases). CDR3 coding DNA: TGTGCCAGCAGTCTCCCGGGGGGGCAACAGCCCCAGCATTTT. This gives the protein CASSLPGGQQPQHF.